What follows describes a single TCR beta chain. Primers: 60 Vbeta forward and 13 Jbeta reverse. Data came from immunoSEQ multiplex PCR; TCRdb stores just in-frame clones and leaves some out. The table lists 150,000 to 160,000 clones, 85% of them singletons. This record belongs to a study of cytomegalovirus exposure and HLA in healthy donors. The J segment lost 0 bases and the V segment lost 9 bases, leaving 8 bases of the junction unmatched. The CDR3 sequence is 17 residues long. CDR1 and CDR2 (germline): SGDLS, YYNGEE. V usage is TRBV9 and J usage is TRBJ2-6; 11 bases agree with TRBD1. Sequenced material: PBMCs. This sequence originates from a woman under 30 in good health and CMV-seronegative. The CDR3 region has the DNA TGTGCCACCCCTCCCGGGACAGGGGGCTCTGGGGCCAACGTCCTGACTTTC. It is translated as CATPPGTGGSGANVLTF. Based on the CDR3 plus reference TRBV9 and TRBJ2-6, the full variable domain is DSGVTQTPKHLITATGQRVTLRCSPRSGDLSVYWYQQSLDQGLQFLIQYYNGEERAKGNILERFSAQQFPDLHSELNLSSLELGDSALYFCATPPGTGGSGANVLTFGAGSRLTVL.